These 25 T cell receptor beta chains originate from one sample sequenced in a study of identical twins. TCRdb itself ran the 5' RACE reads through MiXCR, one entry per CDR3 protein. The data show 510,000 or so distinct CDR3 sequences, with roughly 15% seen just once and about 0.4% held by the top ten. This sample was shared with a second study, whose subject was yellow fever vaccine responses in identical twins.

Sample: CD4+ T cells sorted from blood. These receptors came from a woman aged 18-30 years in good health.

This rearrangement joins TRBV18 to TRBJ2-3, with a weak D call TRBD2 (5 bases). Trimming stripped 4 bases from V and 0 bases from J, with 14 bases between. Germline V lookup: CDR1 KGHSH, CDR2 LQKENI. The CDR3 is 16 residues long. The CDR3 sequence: CASSQKADASTDTQYF. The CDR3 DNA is TGTGCCAGCTCACAAAAAGCGGATGCTAGCACAGATACGCAGTATTTT.

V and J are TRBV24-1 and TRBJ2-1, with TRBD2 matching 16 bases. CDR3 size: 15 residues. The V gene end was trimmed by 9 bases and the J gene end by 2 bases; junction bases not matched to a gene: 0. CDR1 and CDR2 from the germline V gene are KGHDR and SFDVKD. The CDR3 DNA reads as TGTGCCACCGGGACTAGCGGGAGGGCCTACAATGAGCAGTTCTTC. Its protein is CATGTSGRAYNEQFF.

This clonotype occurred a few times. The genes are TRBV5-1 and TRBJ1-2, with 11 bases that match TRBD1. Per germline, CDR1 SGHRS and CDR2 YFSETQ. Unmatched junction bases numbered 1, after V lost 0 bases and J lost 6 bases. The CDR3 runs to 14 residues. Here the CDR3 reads CASSLEGQGDGYTF. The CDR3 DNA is TGCGCCAGCAGCTTGGAGGGACAGGGGGATGGCTACACCTTC.

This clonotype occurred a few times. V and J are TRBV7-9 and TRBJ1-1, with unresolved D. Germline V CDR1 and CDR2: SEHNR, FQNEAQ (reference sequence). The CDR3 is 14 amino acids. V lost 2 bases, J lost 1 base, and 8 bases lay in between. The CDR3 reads CASSLLPSNTEAFF. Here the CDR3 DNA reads TGTGCCAGCAGCTTATTGCCATCGAACACTGAAGCTTTCTTT. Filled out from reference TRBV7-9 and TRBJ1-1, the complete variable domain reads DTGVSQNPRHKITKRGQNVTFRCDPISEHNRLYWYRQTLGQGPEFLTYFQNEAQLEKSRLLSDRFSAERPKGSFSTLEIQRTEQGDSAMYLCASSLLPSNTEAFFGQGTRLTVV.

The DNA for the CDR3 is TGTGCCAGCAGCCGCGCCGGTGTGTTAGAAGAGACCCAGTACTTC. Its translation is CASSRAGVLEETQYF. The genes are TRBV12-3 or TRBV12-4 and TRBJ2-5; D ambiguous. This CDR3 contains 15 residues. V lost 6 bases and J lost 3, with 17 bases in between.

The CDR3 DNA reads as TGCAGCGTTTCTGGTAGCATACTAAACACTGAAGCTTTCTTT. Translating gives CSVSGSILNTEAFF. The chain couples TRBV29-1 to TRBJ1-1; the D is unclear. Germline lookup yields CDR1 SQVTM and CDR2 ANQGSEA. The V end lost 5 bases, the J end lost 2 bases, and 15 bases lay between the germline ends. The CDR3 has 14 residues. Complete variable domain (other parts from reference TRBV29-1 and TRBJ1-1): SAVISQKPSRDICQRGTSLTIQCQVDSQVTMMFWYRQQPGQSLTLIATANQGSEATYESGFVIDKFPISRPNLTFSTLTVSNMSPEDSSIYLCSVSGSILNTEAFFGQGTRLTVV.

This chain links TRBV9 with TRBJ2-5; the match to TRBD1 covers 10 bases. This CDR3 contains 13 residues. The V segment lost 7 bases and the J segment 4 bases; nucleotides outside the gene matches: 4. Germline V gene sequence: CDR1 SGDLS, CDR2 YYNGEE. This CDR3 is CASGRDRGETQYF. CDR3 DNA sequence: TGTGCCAGCGGCCGGGACAGGGGAGAGACCCAGTACTTC. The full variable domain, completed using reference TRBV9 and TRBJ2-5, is DSGVTQTPKHLITATGQRVTLRCSPRSGDLSVYWYQQSLDQGLQFLIQYYNGEERAKGNILERFSAQQFPDLHSELNLSSLELGDSALYFCASGRDRGETQYFGPGTRLLVL.

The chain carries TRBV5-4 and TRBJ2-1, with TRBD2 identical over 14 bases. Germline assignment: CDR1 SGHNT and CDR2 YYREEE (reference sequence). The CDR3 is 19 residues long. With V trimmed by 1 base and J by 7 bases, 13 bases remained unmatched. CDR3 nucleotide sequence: TGTGCCAGCAGCTTGAGTTGGGGGACTAGCGGGAGTATGGGTAATGAGCAGTTCTTC. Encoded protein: CASSLSWGTSGSMGNEQFF.

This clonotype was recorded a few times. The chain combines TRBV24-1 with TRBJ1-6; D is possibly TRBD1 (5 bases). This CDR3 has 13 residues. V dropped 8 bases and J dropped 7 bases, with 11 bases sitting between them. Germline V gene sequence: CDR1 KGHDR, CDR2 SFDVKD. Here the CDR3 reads CATTGRGNSPLHF. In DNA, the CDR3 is TGTGCCACCACCGGAAGGGGAAATTCACCCCTCCACTTT.

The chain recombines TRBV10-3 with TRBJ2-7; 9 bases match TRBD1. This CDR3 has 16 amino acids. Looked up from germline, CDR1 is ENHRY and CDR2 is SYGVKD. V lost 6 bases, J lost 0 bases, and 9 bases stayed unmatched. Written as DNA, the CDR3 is TGTGCCATCAGGGACCCCGGGACAGGGAGCTCCTACGAGCAGTACGTC. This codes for CAIRDPGTGSSYEQYV.

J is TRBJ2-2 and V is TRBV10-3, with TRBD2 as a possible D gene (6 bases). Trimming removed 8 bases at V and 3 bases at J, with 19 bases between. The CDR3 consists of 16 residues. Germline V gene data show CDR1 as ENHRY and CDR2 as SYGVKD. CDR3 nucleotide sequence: TGTGCCATCTATAATGACCTGAGGAGGGACACCGGGGAGCTGTTTTTT. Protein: CAIYNDLRRDTGELFF.

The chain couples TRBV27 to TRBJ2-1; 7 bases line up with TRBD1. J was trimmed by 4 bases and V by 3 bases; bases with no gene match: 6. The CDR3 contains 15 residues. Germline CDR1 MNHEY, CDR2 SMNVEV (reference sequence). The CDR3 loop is CASSFRTGDYNEQFF. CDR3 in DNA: TGTGCCAGCAGTTTTAGGACAGGCGATTACAATGAGCAGTTCTTC.

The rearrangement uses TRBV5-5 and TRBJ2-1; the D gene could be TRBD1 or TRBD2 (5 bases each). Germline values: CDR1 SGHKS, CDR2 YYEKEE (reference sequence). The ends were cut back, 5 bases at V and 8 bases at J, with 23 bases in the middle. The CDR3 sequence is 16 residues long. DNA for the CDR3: TGTGCCAGCAGACCCGACGGGACGGGCTGGCAGGATGAGCAGTTCTTC. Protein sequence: CASRPDGTGWQDEQFF.

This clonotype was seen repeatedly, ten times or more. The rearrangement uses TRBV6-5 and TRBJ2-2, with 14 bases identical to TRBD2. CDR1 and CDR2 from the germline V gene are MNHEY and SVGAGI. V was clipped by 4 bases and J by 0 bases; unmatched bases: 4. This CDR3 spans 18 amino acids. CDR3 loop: CASSWTSGGNPNTGELFF. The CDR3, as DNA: TGTGCCAGCAGTTGGACTAGCGGGGGGAACCCGAACACCGGGGAGCTGTTTTTT.

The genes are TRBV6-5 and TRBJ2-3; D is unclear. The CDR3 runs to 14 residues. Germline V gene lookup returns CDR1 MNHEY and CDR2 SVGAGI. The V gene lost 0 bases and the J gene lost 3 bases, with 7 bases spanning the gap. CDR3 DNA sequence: TGTGCCAGCAGTTACTCGGACCGGACAGATACGCAGTATTTT. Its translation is CASSYSDRTDTQYF.

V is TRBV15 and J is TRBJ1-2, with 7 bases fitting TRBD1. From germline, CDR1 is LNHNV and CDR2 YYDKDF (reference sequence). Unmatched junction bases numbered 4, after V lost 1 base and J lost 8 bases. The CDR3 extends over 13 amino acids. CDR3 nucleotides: TGTGCCACCAGCAGAGGGACAGGTCCGGGCTACACCTTC. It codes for CATSRGTGPGYTF.

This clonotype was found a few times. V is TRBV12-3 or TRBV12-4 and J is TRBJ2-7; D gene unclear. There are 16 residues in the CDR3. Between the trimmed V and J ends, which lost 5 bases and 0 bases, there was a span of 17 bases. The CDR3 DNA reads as TGTGCCAGCAGTCCCTCGGCCAGCACGAGCTCCTACGAGCAGTACTTC. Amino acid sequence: CASSPSASTSSYEQYF.

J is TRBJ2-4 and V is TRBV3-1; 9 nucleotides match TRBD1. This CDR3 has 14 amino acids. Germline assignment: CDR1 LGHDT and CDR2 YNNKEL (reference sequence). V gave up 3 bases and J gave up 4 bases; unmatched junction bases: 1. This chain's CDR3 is CASSQGQGKNIQYF. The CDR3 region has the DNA TGTGCCAGCAGCCAGGGACAGGGAAAAAACATTCAGTACTTC.

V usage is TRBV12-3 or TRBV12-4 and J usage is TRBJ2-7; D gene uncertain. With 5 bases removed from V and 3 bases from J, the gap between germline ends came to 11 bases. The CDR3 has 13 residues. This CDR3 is CASSTYTYYEQYF. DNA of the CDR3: TGTGCCAGCAGTACCTACACCTACTACGAGCAGTACTTC.

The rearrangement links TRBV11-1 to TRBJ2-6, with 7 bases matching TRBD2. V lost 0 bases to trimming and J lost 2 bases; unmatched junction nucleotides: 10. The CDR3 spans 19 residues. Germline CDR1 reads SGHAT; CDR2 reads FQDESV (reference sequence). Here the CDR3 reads CASSLAPIPAGAGANVLTF. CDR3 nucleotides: TGTGCCAGCAGCTTAGCCCCCATCCCCGCGGGGGCTGGGGCCAACGTCCTGACTTTC.

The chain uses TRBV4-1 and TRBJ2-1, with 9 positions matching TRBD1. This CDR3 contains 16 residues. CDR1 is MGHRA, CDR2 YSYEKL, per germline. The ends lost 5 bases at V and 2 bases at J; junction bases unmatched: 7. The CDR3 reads CASSGRDREPYNEQFF. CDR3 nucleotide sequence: TGCGCCAGCAGCGGACGGGACAGGGAACCCTACAATGAGCAGTTCTTC.

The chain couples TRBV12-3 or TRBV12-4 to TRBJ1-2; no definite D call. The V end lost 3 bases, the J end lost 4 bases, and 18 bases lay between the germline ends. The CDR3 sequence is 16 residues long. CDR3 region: CASSFIGGLPGYGYTF. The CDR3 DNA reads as TGTGCCAGCAGTTTTATAGGCGGGCTTCCAGGCTATGGCTACACCTTC.

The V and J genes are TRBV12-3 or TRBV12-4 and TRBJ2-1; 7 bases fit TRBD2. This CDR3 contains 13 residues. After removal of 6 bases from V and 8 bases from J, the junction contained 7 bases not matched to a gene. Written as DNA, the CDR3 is TGTGCCAGCAGGCCGGGGGGTTTGCATGAGCAGTTCTTC. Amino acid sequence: CASRPGGLHEQFF.

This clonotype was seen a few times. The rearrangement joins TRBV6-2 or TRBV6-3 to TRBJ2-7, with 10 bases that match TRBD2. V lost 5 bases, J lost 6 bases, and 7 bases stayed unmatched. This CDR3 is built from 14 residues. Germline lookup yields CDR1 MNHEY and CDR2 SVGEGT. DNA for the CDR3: TGTGCCAGCAGTAGCGGGGGGGCCTCTCTCGAGCAGTACGTC. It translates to CASSSGGASLEQYV.

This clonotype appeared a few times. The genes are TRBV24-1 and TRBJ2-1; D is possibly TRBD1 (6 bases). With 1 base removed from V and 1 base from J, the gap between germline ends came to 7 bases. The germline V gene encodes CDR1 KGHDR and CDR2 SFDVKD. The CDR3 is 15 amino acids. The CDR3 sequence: CATSDLDRSYNEQFF. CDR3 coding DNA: TGTGCCACCAGTGATTTAGACAGGTCCTACAATGAGCAGTTCTTC.